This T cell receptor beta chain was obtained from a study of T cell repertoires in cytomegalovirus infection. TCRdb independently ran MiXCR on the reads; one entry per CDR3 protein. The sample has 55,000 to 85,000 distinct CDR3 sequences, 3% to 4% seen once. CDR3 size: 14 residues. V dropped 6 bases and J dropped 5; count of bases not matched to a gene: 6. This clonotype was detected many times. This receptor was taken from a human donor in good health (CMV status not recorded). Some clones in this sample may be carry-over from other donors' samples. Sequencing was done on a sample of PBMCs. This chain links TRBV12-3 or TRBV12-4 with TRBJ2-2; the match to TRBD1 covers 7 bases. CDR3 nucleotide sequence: TGTGCCAGCAGGGACAGGACGGGGACCGGGGAGCTGTTTTTT. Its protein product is CASRDRTGTGELFF.